Described below is a single T cell receptor (beta chain) sequence and its context. The clone's antigen remains unknown. The library was built by means of the immunoSEQ multiplex PCR assay. For the multiplex PCR, a mixture combining 60 forward primers for TCR Vbeta segments and 13 reverse primers for TCR Jbeta segments was used. A multiplex PCR assay on genomic DNA amplified the CDR3 region of rearranged TCR beta genes. Amplified TCR beta libraries were sequenced as 87-base-pair reads on the Illumina HiSeq System. In the source study's methods: A later analysis counted approximately 76 million unique TCR beta chains across the 600 to 850 repertoires, and some 11 million of these chains were shared by at least two donors. To remove PCR and sequencing errors, raw reads were error-corrected and collapsed into unique sequences using a nearest-neighbor algorithm that merged closely related sequences. V, D and J gene segments were assigned by aligning CDR3 sequences to IMGT reference sequences. For a sequence to be retained, at least a six-nucleotide match to both a V gene segment and a J gene segment was required. A rearrangement was called productive if the CDR3 had no stop codons and remained in frame with V and J, and every other rearrangement was called non-productive. CDR3 was defined according to IMGT convention as the region running from the second conserved V-encoded cysteine to the conserved J-encoded phenylalanine. The earlier analysis of about 590 of the donors excluded sequences that lacked an unambiguous match to a single V gene segment. An earlier analysis of a few hundred of the donors classified V segments as functional when productive rearrangements were above 56.7% and as segregating when the standard deviation between donors was above 5%. A statistical classification framework was built for diagnosing cytomegalovirus status from the catalog of TCR beta chain sequences. A later analysis assigned V and J genes by comparing TCR nucleotide sequences with IMGT/GENE-DB human TR gene sequences. In a later analysis, CDR3 sequences and most-parsimonious VDJ recombination scenarios were assigned using the TCRdist pipeline. A later analysis defined each TCR beta chain by its CDR3 amino acid sequence plus V-gene family, and excluded reads lacking a unique V-gene family. As a way to deal with suspected cross-contamination and a sequencing artifact, a later analysis dropped roughly 620 nucleotide sequences that were highly shared and had low generation probability. For each public chain, a later analysis derived a clonal expansion index from normalized ranks of inferred template counts within each repertoire. In a later analysis, generation probabilities were computed using a VDJ recombination model fitted to out-of-frame rearrangements, and the results were checked against IGoR. A later analysis scored TCR-TCR, TCR-HLA and TCR-CMV co-occurrence with hypergeometric tests, applying a repertoire-size bias correction to TCR pairs. To estimate false discovery rates, a later analysis permuted the HLA or CMV assignments 20 times. In a later analysis, co-occurring TCRs were grouped with DBSCAN, and TCRdist sequence similarity was added when clustering was performed within HLA-allele-positive subsets. Repertoires with fewer than 30,000 or more than 120,000 public chains, plus five repertoires with anomalous nucleotide sharing, were excluded from co-occurrence clustering. TCRdb provides this immuneACCESS table in a form limited to in-frame rearrangements. Some clones are lacking; in checked studies, under half of them reflect an unresolved V gene, and why the rest are absent is not known. V and J calls and clone size are given by that table; D and trimming were obtained from the DNA. The sample table records 100,000 to 150,000 clones. Approximately 1.5% of the sample is taken by the ten largest.

This entry comes from a study of cytomegalovirus exposure and HLA in healthy donors (dated by TCRdb to the late 2010s). Regarding the study in general: According to an earlier analysis of a few hundred of the donors, about 179 million T cells yielded approximately 120 million unique TCR beta sequences and approximately 300 Gb of sequence data. Approximately 300 gigabases of sequencing data and around 90 million unique TCR sequences made up an early release that covered approximately 620 HLA-typed donors. Among the roughly 390 genotyped donors, more than 70% belonged to the genetic ancestry cluster associated with self-reported Caucasian donors. The study aimed to test whether cataloging public T cell receptors could reveal signatures of past pathogen exposure. The study profiled the T cell repertoires of 500 to 800 subjects by immunosequencing and related them to cytomegalovirus serostatus. A separate validation cohort of roughly 110 different subjects was used in addition to the 666-subject first cohort. To predict cytomegalovirus infection status, the study combined high-throughput TCR immunosequencing, statistical association of individual TCRs with disease status, and machine learning. To study patterns of TCR occurrence, a later analysis re-analyzed previously published TCR beta repertoires from just over 650 donors and added high-resolution HLA genotyping. The later analysis used no new phenotypic data to find candidate immune exposures, relying instead on TCR beta sequences and their occurrence across donors. In an earlier analysis of 550 to 700 of the donors, high-throughput TCR beta sequencing was used to judge whether each TCR beta V gene segment behaved as functional or pseudogenic. Donor age, sex, ethnicity and CMV serostatus were collected together with the repertoire data. A later genetic analysis took genome-wide SNP genotypes for about 65% of the 666 donors and used that subset as a discovery cohort. Every repertoire in the discovery cohort had been generated on one and the same sequencing platform. HLA typing covered class I and class II loci at four-digit resolution. Typing coverage differed by locus: A, B, C, DRB1 and DQB1 were typed in roughly 629-630 donors, DQA1 in approximately 520, DPA1 in 600 to 610, and DPB1 in just under 490. Four to six DR-DQ haplotypes were handled as single units for association and clustering, since linkage in the cohort was strong. Among almost 400 genotyped donors of the cohort, an average of approximately 240,000 unique TCR beta nucleotide sequences were sequenced per donor, roughly 18% of them non-productive.

Points the paper makes about the study in general: A later analysis found that most CMV-associated TCR beta chains appeared HLA-restricted, with HLA associations seemingly driven largely by CMV exposure. According to a later analysis, parvovirus B19, influenza, CMV and Epstein-Barr virus appeared linked to several top co-occurrence clusters. Specific HLA alleles were associated with 18,000 or so TCR beta sequences at a false discovery rate of 0.05 in a later analysis. In a later genetic analysis, fewer N-insertions in productive TCRs were reported among donors in an Asian-associated ancestry cluster than the roughly 640-donor mean. An earlier analysis of approximately 530 of the donors showed that most TCR beta V segments appeared in productive rearrangements either about 87% or about 30% of the time, which broadly matched IMGT annotations. According to a later analysis, TCR association rates differed among HLA loci, with DRB1 alleles showing the most associated TCRs and HLA-C alleles showing the fewest. The earlier analysis of about 600 of the donors excluded approximately 17 rarely observed V segments, including chromosome 9 orphons, because counts were too low. In vitro tests confirmed that a few of the cytomegalovirus-associated TCR beta chains recognize cytomegalovirus antigens. Because HLA typing was unavailable for some donors at each locus, only the typed subset was used in association tests. When HLA alleles, especially DR and DQ, strongly co-occurred, attributing TCR associations to individual alleles was difficult. The classifier was reported to diagnose cytomegalovirus status with high specificity and sensitivity in both the original cohort and the validation cohort. In the study, some 160 TCR beta chains were listed as associated with cytomegalovirus. A cluster of highly shared sequence variants was judged likely to be a technical artifact of the sequencing pipeline. Because the 87-base-pair reads could not distinguish some IMGT-functional V segments, including TRBV6-2 and TRBV6-3, those segments were excluded. A later analysis found that HLA-associated TCR beta chains were more clonally expanded and had lower generation probabilities than equally common non-associated chains. Correlated functional status among segregating V segments might be attributable to linkage disequilibrium, but an unknown experimental factor could not be ruled out. Only TCR beta chains were sequenced in this cohort, and the absence of alpha or paired-chain data limited detectable features. The only immune exposure information available for the cohort was CMV serostatus. The authors suggested that the approach could potentially be extended to other disease states and immunological phenotypes. Presence/absence analyses assumed roughly uniform sequencing depth across donors, an assumption that may not hold. Most TCR sequences were seen in very few donors, while some public TCRs were found in many individuals. A further reported finding was that TCR beta sequences accurately predicted the HLA-A and HLA-B alleles for most subjects in the first cohort. V-gene and J-gene trimming of TCR beta chains was associated with a missense DCLRE1C variant in a later genetic analysis, and the association was replicated in an independent cohort.

The cohort comprised several hundred healthy bone marrow donors. Cohort members were all nominally healthy when sampled, although unrecorded immune exposures were likely present. The donor was CMV seronegative and belonged to the group of around 400 seronegative cohort members. Every donor gave a peripheral blood sample, and the peripheral blood mononuclear cells from that sample were used for TCR beta sequencing. Genomic DNA extraction from the blood cell samples was performed with the Qiagen DNeasy Blood Extraction Kit. The V end gives up 3 bases and the J end 10 bases, leaving 9 bases in the junction not matched to a gene. For CDR1 and CDR2, the germline V gene lists SNHLY and FYNNEI. Taken from cysteine to phenylalanine, the CDR3 has 16 residues. Only the CDR3 region is kept as DNA, spanning 48 bases read in frame from base 1.

This TCR derives from a woman aged 40 to 50 in good health and CMV-seronegative. The sample consisted of PBMCs. The rearrangement joined TRBV2 to TRBJ1-6, and 10 junctional nucleotides match TRBD1. The CDR3 in this case is CASSDTRQGAGSPLHF. The DNA sequence is as follows: TGTGCCAGCAGTGATACCCGACAGGGGGCTGGGTCACCCCTCCACTTT.